Listed here are 23 T cell receptor beta chains from one sample, sequenced in a study of human T cells and chemical hapten exposure. Time point specified: pre-sensitization, week 0. Indicated treatment: therapeutic diphenylcyclopropenone sensitization with weekly scalp DPC. A single record per CDR3 protein comes from TCRdb applying MiXCR to the RACE reads. The sample shows a few hundred thousand distinct CDR3 sequences, about 5% of them seen only once. This material consisted of whole blood, taken in connection with sensitization to the hapten diphenylcyclopropenone (DPC). These receptors all stem from a woman under 30 with alopecia areata. Some clones in this sample may be carry-over from other donors' samples.

The rearrangement links TRBV10-3 to TRBJ2-1, with D possibly TRBD2 on 6 matching bases. Trimming shortened V by 4 bases and J by 1 base, and 11 bases separated the two germline ends. The CDR3 contains 15 residues. CDR1 and CDR2 (germline): ENHRY, SYGVKD. The CDR3 sequence: CAISVGGGSYNEQFF. The CDR3 DNA follows: TGTGCCATCAGTGTTGGGGGAGGTTCCTACAATGAGCAGTTCTTC.

Of note for this clonotype: One base away lies a much larger clone, so this may be a sequencing read error. J is TRBJ2-7 and V is TRBV6-6, with 7 bases aligning to TRBD1. CDR1 is MNHNY, CDR2 SVGAGI, per germline (reference sequence). After removal of 1 base from V and 2 bases from J, the junction contained 2 bases not matched to a gene. This CDR3 has 14 amino acids. CDR3 nucleotide sequence: TGTGCCAGCAGTTACTTGGGACAGCCCTACGAGCAGTACTTC. Amino acids: CASSYLGQPYEQYF.

The rearrangement joins TRBV10-3 to TRBJ2-2; 7 positions match TRBD1. The CDR3 extends over 19 amino acids. The ends lost 3 bases at V and 4 bases at J; junction bases unmatched: 17. The germline V gene has CDR1 ENHRY and CDR2 SYGVKD. This CDR3 reads CAISDSKAGKGGITGELFF. The CDR3 DNA follows: TGTGCCATCAGTGATTCGAAGGCAGGGAAAGGGGGCATCACCGGGGAGCTGTTTTTT.

The rearrangement uses TRBV6-5 and TRBJ2-3, with D maybe TRBD2 (6 bases). Germline CDR1 reads MNHEY; CDR2 reads SVGAGI. The ends were cut back, 0 bases at V and 0 bases at J, with 10 bases in the middle. CDR3 length: 16 amino acids. CDR3 region: CASSYSWDSSTDTQYF. The CDR3, as DNA: TGTGCCAGCAGTTACTCGTGGGACTCTAGCACAGATACGCAGTATTTT.

This clonotype was seen repeatedly, ten times or more. The rearrangement links TRBV5-4 to TRBJ2-2, with TRBD1 matching over 7 bases. V shed 1 base, J shed 0 bases, and the junction held 3 bases outside the gene matches. The germline gives CDR1 SGHNT, CDR2 YYREEE (reference sequence). The CDR3 extends over 16 amino acids. In DNA form, the CDR3 reads TGTGCCAGCAGCTTGCGAGGGGGCGCGAACACCGGGGAGCTGTTTTTT. This gives the protein CASSLRGGANTGELFF. The full variable domain, rest sourced from reference TRBV5-4 and TRBJ2-2, is ETGVTQSPTHLIKTRGQQVTLRCSSQSGHNTVSWYQQALGQGPQFIFQYYREEENGRGNFPPRFSGLQFPNYSSELNVNALELDDSALYLCASSLRGGANTGELFFGEGSRLTVL.

This clonotype was seen a handful of times. The chain recombines TRBV20-1 with TRBJ1-5; D is unresolved. The germline gives CDR1 DFQATT, CDR2 SNEGSKA (reference sequence). Trimming removed 3 bases from V and 0 bases from J, with 15 bases in between. The CDR3 runs 16 residues. CDR3 DNA sequence: TGCAGTGCTAGTATACCCTCAGGCGTTAGCAATCAGCCCCAGCATTTT. Protein product: CSASIPSGVSNQPQHF.

The table lists this clonotype with many counts. This chain joins TRBV6-6 and TRBJ2-6; D is unclear. Trimming stripped 5 bases from V and 0 bases from J, with 11 bases between. Germline lookup yields CDR1 MNHNY and CDR2 SVGAGI (reference sequence). The CDR3 is 16 residues long. As DNA, the CDR3 is TGTGCCAGCAGTGGAATTTCAGTCTCTGGGGCCAACGTCCTGACTTTC. This encodes CASSGISVSGANVLTF.

The table lists this clonotype with a few counts. The rearrangement uses TRBV7-3 and TRBJ2-2, with 10 bases identical to TRBD2. Germline CDR1 SGHTA, CDR2 FQGTGA. Unmatched junction bases numbered 6, after V lost 0 bases and J lost 2 bases. CDR3 length equals 18 residues. CDR3: CASSLTPGTSVNTGELFF. As DNA, the CDR3 is TGTGCCAGCAGCTTAACTCCCGGGACTAGCGTTAACACCGGGGAGCTGTTTTTT. The full variable domain, in which reference TRBV7-3 and TRBJ2-2 provide the parts outside the CDR3, is GAGVSQTPSNKVTEKGKYVELRCDPISGHTALYWYRQSLGQGPEFLIYFQGTGAADDSGLPNDRFFAVRPEGSVSTLKIQRTERGDSAVYLCASSLTPGTSVNTGELFFGEGSRLTVL.

This clonotype was found a few times. The chain links TRBV27 to TRBJ2-7; 11 nucleotides agree with TRBD1. V shed 6 bases, J shed 3 bases, and the junction held 7 bases outside the gene matches. Germline V gene sequence: CDR1 MNHEY, CDR2 SMNVEV (reference sequence). This CDR3 region has 15 residues. The CDR3 DNA sequence: TGTGCCAGCAGCCGATACGGGACAGGGGGCTACGAGCAGTACTTC. Translated, it gives CASSRYGTGGYEQYF.

This clonotype was recorded many times. The V call is TRBV12-3 or TRBV12-4, the J call TRBJ2-7; D is perhaps TRBD1 (6 bases). V was clipped by 2 bases and J by 5 bases, with 10 bases between them. CDR3 length: 13 amino acids. CDR3 nucleotides: TGTGCCAGCAGTTTAATGGCAGGGGACGAGCAGTACTTC. Residues: CASSLMAGDEQYF.

This clonotype has a handful of counts. The rearrangement links TRBV19 to TRBJ1-4; D is unclear. CDR3 size: 14 residues. V lost 5 bases to trimming and J lost 0 bases, with 7 bases between them. Germline values: CDR1 LNHDA, CDR2 SQIVND (reference sequence). The CDR3 DNA sequence: TGTGCCAGTAGTGGTAGTGCAACTAATGAAAAACTGTTTTTT. Translation: CASSGSATNEKLFF.

This clonotype was observed at least ten times. J is TRBJ2-1 and V is TRBV12-3 or TRBV12-4; D perhaps matches TRBD2 (5 bases). Trimming cost V 5 bases and J 0 bases, with 14 bases left between them. There are 16 residues in the CDR3. The CDR3 nucleotides are TGTGCCAGCAGTCCTCCCCCTGGGAGCTCCTACAATGAGCAGTTCTTC. Protein: CASSPPPGSSYNEQFF.

V gene TRBV25-1 combines with J gene TRBJ1-2, with a possible D match to TRBD1 (5 bases). V was cut by 5 bases and J by 4 bases, with 23 bases left in between. CDR3 length: 17 residues. Germline V gene sequence: CDR1 MGHDK, CDR2 SYGVNS. DNA for the CDR3: TGTGCCAGCAGTTTTAGACCGGGACCATCCCCTCCCTATGGCTACACCTTC. It codes for CASSFRPGPSPPYGYTF.

This chain connects TRBV6-5 to TRBJ2-3, with 11 bases aligning to TRBD2. The CDR3 runs to 16 residues. The V gene end was trimmed by 5 bases and the J gene end by 0 bases; junction bases not matched to a gene: 4. Germline V gene data show CDR1 as MNHEY and CDR2 as SVGAGI. This CDR3 reads CASSRGTSGSTDTQYF. Written as DNA, the CDR3 is TGTGCCAGCAGTCGGGGGACTAGCGGTAGCACAGATACGCAGTATTTT.

The chain uses TRBV4-2 and TRBJ2-5, with D possibly matching TRBD2 (6 bases). Between the trimmed V and J ends, which lost 7 bases and 1 base, there was a span of 25 bases. Germline-derived CDR1 and CDR2 are LGHNA and YNFKEQ. The CDR3 length is 18 residues. The CDR3 here is CASIRKGLALQAQETQYF. CDR3 sequence (DNA): TGTGCCAGCATCAGAAAGGGGCTAGCGCTTCAAGCCCAAGAGACCCAGTACTTC.

This chain links TRBV20-1 with TRBJ2-3; perhaps D is TRBD1 or TRBD2 (5 bases each). Trimming took 6 bases from V and 3 from J, leaving 16 bases between them. The CDR3 has 14 amino acids. Germline V lookup: CDR1 DFQATT, CDR2 SNEGSKA (reference sequence). The CDR3 region has the DNA TGCAGTGCCCGACGGGGCGTTTCAACAGATACGCAGTATTTT. Protein product: CSARRGVSTDTQYF.

This clonotype was picked up many times. J is TRBJ1-1 and V is TRBV6-6; D possibly corresponds to TRBD1 (5 bases). V gave up 0 bases and J gave up 11 bases, with 16 bases separating them. Per germline, CDR1 MNHNY and CDR2 SVGAGI (reference sequence). This CDR3 is 14 amino acids long. CDR3 nucleotides: TGTGCCAGCAGTTACTCAGGGGAGATACGGGGGGCTTTCTTT. This encodes CASSYSGEIRGAFF.

A note on this clonotype: A junction boundary mismatches the germline segment, possibly from a read error. The chain carries TRBV27 and TRBJ1-1; 8 positions match TRBD1. The germline V gene encodes CDR1 MNHEY and CDR2 SMNVEV (reference sequence). The CDR3 consists of 16 residues. The CDR3 sequence: CVSSLIRGLRNTEAFF. The CDR3 nucleotides read TGTGTCAGCAGTCTAATCAGGGGGCTTAGAAACACTGAAGCTTTCTTT.

V is TRBV5-1 and J is TRBJ2-6, with 7 positions matching TRBD2. With V trimmed by 3 bases and J by 4 bases, 10 bases remained unmatched. From germline, CDR1 is SGHRS and CDR2 YFSETQ. The CDR3 extends over 17 amino acids. CDR3 in amino acids: CASSSEGGQAGANVLTF. CDR3 coding DNA: TGCGCCAGCAGCTCTGAGGGAGGGCAGGCGGGGGCCAACGTCCTGACTTTC.

This clonotype was recorded at least ten times. The J gene is TRBJ1-5, the V gene TRBV11-2; D is undetermined. The length of the CDR3 is 14 residues. Trimming pared 2 bases from V and 2 bases from J, leaving 7 bases between. Per germline, CDR1 SGHAT and CDR2 FQNNGV. CDR3 amino acids: CASSLWGGNQPQHF. The CDR3 DNA sequence: TGTGCCAGCAGCTTATGGGGAGGCAATCAGCCCCAGCATTTT.

This clonotype was seen ten or more times. The gene calls are TRBV12-3 or TRBV12-4 and TRBJ2-1; D possibly corresponds to TRBD2 (5 bases). The V gene lost 2 bases and the J gene lost 10 bases, with 6 bases spanning the gap. This CDR3 is built from 11 residues. CDR3 region: CASSLREEQFF. CDR3 DNA sequence: TGTGCCAGCAGTTTACGGGAAGAGCAGTTCTTC.

This clonotype was observed at least ten times. The rearrangement links TRBV20-1 to TRBJ1-1; a weak D match, TRBD1 (6 bases). Germline assignment: CDR1 DFQATT and CDR2 SNEGSKA (reference sequence). V was shortened by 3 bases and J by 3 bases, with 17 bases between the two germline ends. This CDR3 has 15 amino acids. The chain's CDR3 is CSARPSREGDTEAFF. In nucleotides, the CDR3 is TGCAGTGCTAGGCCCTCCCGAGAGGGGGACACTGAAGCTTTCTTT.

This clonotype was picked up many times. This sequence joins TRBV7-6 and TRBJ1-1; possibly TRBD1 for D (5 bases). The CDR3 consists of 13 residues. Germline V lookup: CDR1 SGHVS, CDR2 FNYEAQ. V gave up 2 bases and J gave up 8 bases, with 12 bases separating them. The CDR3, as DNA: TGTGCCAGCAGCTTACAGGGTTGGACGGAAGCTTTCTTT. Protein product: CASSLQGWTEAFF.